The following is a T cell receptor beta chain sequence with its context. This sample stems from a study of T cell changes during pregnancy in multiple sclerosis. The table came from immunoSEQ multiplex PCR; TCRdb's copy has only in-frame clones and leaves some out. The sample lists around 48,000 clones, 80% to 95% occurring once. Sequencing was performed on CD4+ T cells from peripheral blood mononuclear cells, taken in the third trimester of pregnancy. This receptor was obtained from a female donor with multiple sclerosis, enrolled in a pregnancy study.

The CDR3 DNA is TGCGCCAGCAGGCCGCCGGGTTCGACTGGAAACACCATATATTTT. Protein: CASRPPGSTGNTIYF. J is TRBJ1-3 and V is TRBV5-1; D not certain. The CDR3 is made up of 15 amino acids. Looked up from germline, CDR1 is SGHRS and CDR2 is YFSETQ. Trimming shortened V by 5 bases and J by 2 bases, and 14 bases separated the two germline ends.